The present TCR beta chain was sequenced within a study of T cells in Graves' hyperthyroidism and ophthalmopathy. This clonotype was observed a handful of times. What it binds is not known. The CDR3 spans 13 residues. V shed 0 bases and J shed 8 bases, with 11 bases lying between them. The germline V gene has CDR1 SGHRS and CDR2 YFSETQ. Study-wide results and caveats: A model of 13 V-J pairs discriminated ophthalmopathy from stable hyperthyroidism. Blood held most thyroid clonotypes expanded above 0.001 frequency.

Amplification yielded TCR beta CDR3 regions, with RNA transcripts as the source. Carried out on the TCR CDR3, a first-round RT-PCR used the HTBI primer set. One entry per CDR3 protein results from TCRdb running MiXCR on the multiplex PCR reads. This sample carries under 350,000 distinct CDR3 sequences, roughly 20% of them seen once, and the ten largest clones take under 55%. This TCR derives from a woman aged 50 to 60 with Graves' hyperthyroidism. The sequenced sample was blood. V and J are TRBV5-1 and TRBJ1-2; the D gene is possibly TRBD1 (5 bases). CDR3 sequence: CASSLGRDDGYTF. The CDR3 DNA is TGCGCCAGCAGCTTGGGAAGGGACGACGGCTACACCTTC.